A selection of T cell receptor beta chains follows, all from one sample in a study of T-cell memory formation after mild COVID-19. TCRdb re-derived calls from the 5' RACE reads in MiXCR, one entry per CDR3 protein. The data show about 400,000 distinct CDR3 sequences, around 15% seen once. The sample taken for sequencing was PBMCs or a T cell subset sorted from them (not recorded which). The receptors shown here come from a man younger than 35 who had mild COVID-19 (a few samples of this study predate the infection). Cell type and time point are not known. CDR3s include the opening cysteine and the closing phenylalanine or tryptophan. D genes are given only for firm matches. For some rows the clone size is stated as once, few or many, or as a class when expanded; others skip it.

TRBJ1-5,.,few,TRBV12-3/TRBV12-4,TGTGCCAGCAGTTTTTCGGGGGCCAATCAGCCCCAGCATTTT,CASSFSGANQPQHF
TRBJ2-3,TRBD2,few,TRBV7-8,TGTGCCAGCAGCTGGACTAGCGGGGGGTACGATACGCAGTATTTT,CASSWTSGGYDTQYF
TRBJ2-7,TRBD1,few,TRBV4-1,TGCGCCAGCAGCCAACCAACAGGGGGAGGCTCCTACGAGCAGTACTTC,CASSQPTGGGSYEQYF
TRBJ1-1,TRBD1,.,TRBV20-1,TGCAGTGCTAGGACAGGGCTGGGGACTTTCTTT,CSARTGLGTFF
TRBJ2-7,TRBD1,many,TRBV7-6,TGTGCCAGCAGCCCCGTGACAGGGCGTACCTACGAGCAGTACTTC,CASSPVTGRTYEQYF
TRBJ2-5,TRBD2,.,TRBV9,TGTGCCAGCAGCGTTACTAGCGGGGGATGGGAGACCCAGTACTTC,CASSVTSGGWETQYF
TRBJ1-5,.,few,TRBV5-1,TGCGCCAGCAGCTCTACACCCGCGGATCAGCCCCAGCATTTT,CASSSTPADQPQHF
TRBJ1-4,.,.,TRBV20-1,TGCAGTGCTACCCAAAAGTGGGGCAATGAAAAACTGTTTTTT,CSATQKWGNEKLFF
TRBJ1-3,.,many,TRBV6-6,TGTGCCAGCAGTTACCTCACAGCTGGAAACACCATATATTTT,CASSYLTAGNTIYF
TRBJ1-6,.,few,TRBV15,TGTGCCACCAGCAGAGCGCTAGGGCAAAATTCACCCCTCCACTTT,CATSRALGQNSPLHF
TRBJ2-7,TRBD2,few,TRBV6-1,TGTGCCAGCAGTGAAGCCTGGGGCGGGGGGACGAGGATCTACGAGCAGTACTTC,CASSEAWGGGTRIYEQYF
TRBJ2-3,.,.,TRBV4-2,TGTGCCAGCAGCCCCCAGACTAGCACAGATACGCAGTATTTT,CASSPQTSTDTQYF
TRBJ1-2,TRBD1,many,TRBV7-9,TGTGCCAGCAGCCCAGGACAGGGTTTGGTGCATGGCTACACCTTC,CASSPGQGLVHGYTF
TRBJ2-2,TRBD1,few,TRBV7-2,TGTGCCAGCAGCGCTAGGGGGCGGACCGGGGAGCTGTTTTTT,CASSARGRTGELFF
TRBJ1-1,.,.,TRBV7-9,TGTGCCAGCAGCTTCGGCCCCTACACTGAAGCTTTCTTT,CASSFGPYTEAFF
TRBJ1-1,.,.,TRBV6-5,TGTGCCAGCAGTTACTCATTCCAGGGGAACACTGAAGCTTTCTTT,CASSYSFQGNTEAFF
TRBJ1-4,.,many,TRBV25-1,TGTGCCAGCAGTGATATACAGTCTAATGAAAAACTGTTTTTT,CASSDIQSNEKLFF
TRBJ2-1,.,.,TRBV4-3,TGCGCCAGCAGCCAAGAATCGGGGACCTACAATGAGCAGTTCTTC,CASSQESGTYNEQFF
TRBJ2-4,.,.,TRBV28,TGTGCCAGCAGTTCCCCGCGGGCCCTAGCCAAAAACATTCAGTACTTC,CASSSPRALAKNIQYF
TRBJ2-7,.,.,TRBV19,TGTGCCAGTAGTCCCCAGGGCGGCGAGCAGTACTTC,CASSPQGGEQYF
TRBJ2-7,.,.,TRBV18,TGTGCCAGCCACGCCGGCAGCTCCTACGAGCAGTACTTC,CASHAGSSYEQYF
TRBJ2-2,TRBD1,many,TRBV5-1,TGCGCCAGCAGCTTGACAGGGGCCGGGGAGCTGTTTTTT,CASSLTGAGELFF
TRBJ2-7,.,many,TRBV9,TGTGCCAGCAGCGTAGCCCCCGTGGGGTCCGAGCAGTACTTC,CASSVAPVGSEQYF
TRBJ1-2,.,.,TRBV19,TGTGCCAGTAGTATAGCAGATGTAGAGGGCTACACCTTC,CASSIADVEGYTF
TRBJ1-2,.,many,TRBV4-1,TGCGCCAGCAGCCGCCCATTAGGAGGGGCGAACTATGGCTACACCTTC,CASSRPLGGANYGYTF
TRBJ1-2,.,.,TRBV6-1,TGTGCCAGCAGTGCGGGTGGAGAGGGGAAATCGGGCTACACCTTC,CASSAGGEGKSGYTF
TRBJ2-6,TRBD1,.,TRBV2,TGTGCCAGCAGTGACCCCGGGACAGTTTCTGGGGCCAACGTCCTGACTTTC,CASSDPGTVSGANVLTF
TRBJ2-3,TRBD2,few,TRBV15,TGTGCCACCAGCAGACATGGACTAGCGGGGTACACAGATACGCAGTATTTT,CATSRHGLAGYTDTQYF
TRBJ2-3,.,many,TRBV29-1,TGCAGCTTTGAATTTGGGTCTACAGATACGCAGTATTTT,CSFEFGSTDTQYF
TRBJ1-5,.,few,TRBV20-1,TGCAGTGCTGCGCGAGGGGGACGGGCTGGGGAGCCCCAGCATTTT,CSAARGGRAGEPQHF